Listed below are T cell receptor beta chains from one sample, sequenced in a study of cytomegalovirus exposure and HLA in healthy donors. The method was immunoSEQ multiplex PCR; TCRdb's version includes in-frame clones alone and lacks a portion of them. The sample records 30,000 to 40,000 clones, 35% to 55% being singletons. The sequenced sample was PBMCs. These receptors were taken from a woman in her 50s in good health and CMV-seronegative. The CDR3 runs from the conserved cysteine through the conserved F or W. A D gene is named only where the DNA matches it firmly. A clone size is listed for some rows: how often the clone was seen (once, few, many), or a class if it is expanded.

j_call: TRBJ2-5; v_call: TRBV6-1; d_call: TRBD1; clone_size: -; cdr3_nt: TGTGCCAGCAACCGGGACAGGACCGAGACCCAGTACTTC; cdr3_aa: CASNRDRTETQYF
j_call: TRBJ2-3; v_call: TRBV6-1; d_call: -; clone_size: -; cdr3_nt: TGTGCCAGCAATGGACAGCTCGCGGATACGCAGTATTTT; cdr3_aa: CASNGQLADTQYF
j_call: TRBJ2-7; v_call: TRBV11-2; d_call: TRBD1; clone_size: few; cdr3_nt: TGTGCCAGCAGCCCGGGGACAGGGTCCCCCTACGAGCAGTACTTC; cdr3_aa: CASSPGTGSPYEQYF
j_call: TRBJ1-4; v_call: TRBV29-1; d_call: -; clone_size: -; cdr3_nt: TGCAGCGCCCGGGACATGGACGAAAAACTGTTTTTT; cdr3_aa: CSARDMDEKLFF
j_call: TRBJ1-6; v_call: TRBV21-1; d_call: -; clone_size: -; cdr3_nt: TGTGCCAGCAGCAAGGTAACCCGGGATGCGGGGAATTCACCCCTCCACTTT; cdr3_aa: CASSKVTRDAGNSPLHF
j_call: TRBJ2-5; v_call: TRBV7-9; d_call: TRBD1; clone_size: -; cdr3_nt: TGTGCCAGCAGGCACAGGGGGCTACAAGAGACCCAGTACTTC; cdr3_aa: CASRHRGLQETQYF
j_call: TRBJ1-4; v_call: TRBV28; d_call: TRBD1; clone_size: few; cdr3_nt: TGTGCCAGCAGTCCTCCGGGACAGGCTGAAAAACTGTTTTTT; cdr3_aa: CASSPPGQAEKLFF
j_call: TRBJ2-2; v_call: TRBV18; d_call: TRBD2; clone_size: -; cdr3_nt: TGTGCCAGCTCACCTTTAGCGGGAACGGGCACCGGGGAGCTGTTTTTT; cdr3_aa: CASSPLAGTGTGELFF
j_call: TRBJ2-2; v_call: TRBV6-5; d_call: -; clone_size: -; cdr3_nt: TGTGCCAGCAGTTACCTCAAGATCCGGGGGACCGGGGAGCTGTTTTTT; cdr3_aa: CASSYLKIRGTGELFF
j_call: TRBJ1-2; v_call: TRBV18; d_call: -; clone_size: -; cdr3_nt: TGTGCCAGCTCACCGGTCGGGGAGGATGGCTACACCTTC; cdr3_aa: CASSPVGEDGYTF
j_call: TRBJ2-7; v_call: TRBV7-8; d_call: -; clone_size: -; cdr3_nt: TGTGCCAGCAGCTTAGCACAGGGCCACGAGCAGTACTTC; cdr3_aa: CASSLAQGHEQYF
j_call: TRBJ2-7; v_call: TRBV2; d_call: TRBD1; clone_size: -; cdr3_nt: TGTGCCAGCAGTGAGGGGACAGGGCACTACGAGCAGTACTTC; cdr3_aa: CASSEGTGHYEQYF
j_call: TRBJ2-3; v_call: TRBV27; d_call: -; clone_size: few; cdr3_nt: TGTGCCAGCAGTTCTAGGGGGTTCCTCACAGATACGCAGTATTTT; cdr3_aa: CASSSRGFLTDTQYF
j_call: TRBJ1-2; v_call: TRBV28; d_call: TRBD1; clone_size: few; cdr3_nt: TGTGCCAGCAGTTTTGGACAGGGGGCGTGGGGCTACACCTTC; cdr3_aa: CASSFGQGAWGYTF
j_call: TRBJ2-7; v_call: TRBV7-2; d_call: TRBD2; clone_size: few; cdr3_nt: TGTGCCAGCAGCCTTACTAGCGGGAGTAGTTACGAGCAGTACTTC; cdr3_aa: CASSLTSGSSYEQYF
j_call: TRBJ2-5; v_call: TRBV11-2; d_call: TRBD1; clone_size: -; cdr3_nt: TGTGCCAGCAGCTTAAGCCCGGGACAGGGGGGCCCTCGGCGAGAGACCCAGTACTTC; cdr3_aa: CASSLSPGQGGPRRETQYF
j_call: TRBJ1-2; v_call: TRBV7-2; d_call: -; clone_size: -; cdr3_nt: TGTGCCAGCAGCCCCCGGAGGACAGAGGGCTATGGCTACACCTTC; cdr3_aa: CASSPRRTEGYGYTF
j_call: TRBJ2-7; v_call: TRBV7-2; d_call: -; clone_size: few; cdr3_nt: TGTGCCAGCAGCTTAGCGCACGGGGTTTCCTACGAGCAGTACTTC; cdr3_aa: CASSLAHGVSYEQYF
j_call: TRBJ1-1; v_call: TRBV10-1; d_call: TRBD1; clone_size: -; cdr3_nt: TGCGCCAGCAGCAAGACAGGGGTTCGAAGGAGGACTGAAGCTTTCTTT; cdr3_aa: CASSKTGVRRRTEAFF
j_call: TRBJ1-6; v_call: TRBV28; d_call: TRBD1; clone_size: -; cdr3_nt: TGTGCCAGCAGTCTCCAGGGGGCCTATAATTCACCCCTCCACTTT; cdr3_aa: CASSLQGAYNSPLHF
j_call: TRBJ1-4; v_call: TRBV7-2; d_call: -; clone_size: -; cdr3_nt: TGTGCCAGCAGCCCCCTTGGGGGGTTTAATGAAAAACTGTTTTTT; cdr3_aa: CASSPLGGFNEKLFF
j_call: TRBJ2-2; v_call: TRBV6-1; d_call: TRBD1; clone_size: -; cdr3_nt: TGTGCCAGCAGGCCCTGGACAGGGAACACCGGGGAGCTGTTTTTT; cdr3_aa: CASRPWTGNTGELFF
j_call: TRBJ1-2; v_call: TRBV5-4; d_call: -; clone_size: few; cdr3_nt: TGTGCCAGCAGCTTCGACACCCGAGCTAACTATGGCTACACCTTC; cdr3_aa: CASSFDTRANYGYTF
j_call: TRBJ2-3; v_call: TRBV19; d_call: -; clone_size: -; cdr3_nt: TGTGCCAGTAGTCCGACGACGGGTCTCACAGATACGCAGTATTTT; cdr3_aa: CASSPTTGLTDTQYF
j_call: TRBJ1-1; v_call: TRBV7-8; d_call: -; clone_size: few; cdr3_nt: TGTGCCAGCAGCTTAGGGGGCAGTGAAGCTTTCTTT; cdr3_aa: CASSLGGSEAFF
j_call: TRBJ2-1; v_call: TRBV10-3; d_call: TRBD1; clone_size: -; cdr3_nt: TGTGCCATCAGTGATGGCCAGGGGGTAGGCAATGAGCAGTTCTTC; cdr3_aa: CAISDGQGVGNEQFF
j_call: TRBJ2-2; v_call: TRBV5-4; d_call: -; clone_size: -; cdr3_nt: TGTGCCAGCAGCACAAACACCGGGGAGCTGTTTTTT; cdr3_aa: CASSTNTGELFF
j_call: TRBJ2-1; v_call: TRBV7-3; d_call: TRBD2; clone_size: -; cdr3_nt: TGTGCCAGCAGCGGGACTAGCGGAGAGCAGTTCTTC; cdr3_aa: CASSGTSGEQFF
j_call: TRBJ2-5; v_call: TRBV2; d_call: -; clone_size: -; cdr3_nt: TGTGCCAGCAAGGCTAGCCAAGAGACCCAGTACTTC; cdr3_aa: CASKASQETQYF
j_call: TRBJ2-3; v_call: TRBV4-2; d_call: -; clone_size: -; cdr3_nt: TGTGCCAGCAGCCAAAGCCCCACAGATACGCAGTATTTT; cdr3_aa: CASSQSPTDTQYF